This T cell receptor beta chain was recorded in a study of lymphopenia after photon versus proton radiotherapy. Here immunoSEQ multiplex PCR was the method, and the copy in TCRdb shows in-frame clones only, minus some. The sample lists over 50,000 clones, approximately 83% occurring once. Of note for this clone: Its target is not known.

V lost 5 bases, J lost 4 bases, and 11 bases lay in between. The germline V gene has CDR1 LNHDA and CDR2 SQIVND (reference sequence). This CDR3 spans 13 amino acids. Study-wide results and limits: Larger post-nadir TCR diversity loss correlated inversely with survival in deceased patients. After lymphocyte nadir, photon-treated repertoires showed oligoclonal expansion, especially CD8+ Temra. Better survival with proton therapy was suggested as possible, not demonstrated.

This specimen consisted of peripheral blood, obtained from a patient treated with photon-based radiotherapy. The source of this sequence is a man aged 40-49 years with gastric cancer. The chain joins TRBV19 to TRBJ1-2; D is uncertain. In DNA form, the CDR3 reads TGTGCCAGTAGTGCTGGACGGACCTATGGCTACACCTTC. Translated, it gives CASSAGRTYGYTF.